This is a list of T cell receptor beta chains from one sample in a study of blood T cell repertoires in COVID-19. Repertoires were generated with immunoSEQ multiplex PCR, while TCRdb's copy carries only in-frame clones and drops some. The profile shows some 60,000 clones, less than 95% of them singletons. The specimen was peripheral blood. These receptors were taken from a man aged 35 to 55 with acute or convalescent COVID-19. Both conserved end residues are trimmed from each CDR3.

cdr3_aa v_call
ATSDPGGPGDTQY TRBV24-1
AGQGLANYGYT TRBV30
AISGGAGGELF TRBV10-3
ASGSDREDTEAF TRBV12-5
ASSMVGASTDTQY TRBV19
ASSHPPVRQGNYNEQF TRBV7-9
ASSIEGGFTEAF TRBV19
ASSLQTGWNEQF TRBV5-1
ASSPRGTGQVGEQY TRBV5-4
ASRQRQTEVETQY TRBV5-8
ASQGAAANEKLF TRBV6-5
ASSAEGDRSPYEQY TRBV5-4
ATSHRVGQPQH TRBV24-1
ATFLRPTFFTEAF TRBV10-1
ASSSRTSGATYEQY TRBV19
ASSQEKDTEEATNEKLF TRBV3-1/TRBV3-2
ASSYLTGGASGELF TRBV11-3
ASSLVPAGSTRYEQY TRBV7-8
ASVPRVYGYT TRBV25-1
TSKYWAYNEQF TRBV1
ASTPGQARETQY TRBV11-3
ASSESENTEAF TRBV6-1
ASRGLAGGSYEQY TRBV2
ATRELDTGTNTGELF TRBV15
ASRTLTGGPLSTDTQY TRBV5-1
ASSLVARQVQF TRBV7-8
ASSFRTGDGYT TRBV6-6
ASSQGSGAHGKLF TRBV3-1/TRBV3-2
ASSPWAGGGYNEQF TRBV7-2
ASSSSGSSNEQF TRBV7-2
ASSMGGASPLH TRBV12-3/TRBV12-4
ASSIGQLGPQH TRBV19
ASRVGSTEAF TRBV28
ASSDLPSDPYEQY TRBV25-1
ASSDLASGSTDTQY TRBV6-4
SVASGVAKNIQY TRBV29-1
ASSPQGADGYT TRBV7-9
ASSLRRGAQETQY TRBV7-7
ASRVGTANSPLH TRBV5-8
ASSLDSNQPQH TRBV5-1
ASSRRDIFNDEQF TRBV6-5
ASSLSTNEQF TRBV7-2
ASSLSGSLTDTQY TRBV6-5
ASNRGTGVYT TRBV28